This T cell receptor (beta chain) was sequenced for a study of CD8+ T cells in alopecia areata listed by TCRdb under 2018. In terms of the full investigation: Treated patients were enrolled in an open-label pilot trial of oral tofacitinib at 5 to 10 mg twice daily for moderate-to-severe alopecia areata. Patients received tofacitinib for 6 to 18 months and were then followed off drug for 6 months to check for delayed response and recurrence. For the treated patients, the SALT score, which quantifies what percentage of scalp surface area is affected, served as the measure of disease severity. In both human patients and the C3H/HeJ mouse model, the study applied high-throughput TCRbeta sequencing to look at T cell clonal expansion in alopecia areata. On the human side, TCRbeta sequencing was run on scalp tissue and on sorted CD4+ and CD8+ peripheral blood T cells from healthy controls and from alopecia areata patients with either patchy or totalis/universalis disease. Tofacitinib-treated patients had biopsies at baseline and at 4 and 24 weeks of treatment, with a later scalp biopsy in several patients. Scalp clonality was compared across normal scalp (n=4), patchy alopecia areata scalp (n=8), and alopecia totalis/universalis scalp (n=8). RNA was extracted with the PAXgene miRNA kit for fixed scalp, the miRNeasy kit for PBMCs, and the RNeasy kit for mouse skin. immunoSEQ multiplex PCR using 35 Vbeta forward primers and 13 Jbeta reverse primers was used to amplify TCRbeta CDR3 regions.

The sample's time point label is to be understood as: 4 weeks on oral tofacitinib. The treatment or condition label on this specimen signifies: oral pan-JAK inhibitor, 5-10 mg twice daily. Peripheral blood and lesional scalp punch biopsies were obtained from patients with alopecia areata. PBMCs were isolated by density centrifugation and stained for CD3, CD4 and CD8, and CD4+ and CD8+ T cells were sorted on a FACSAria. CDR1 and CDR2 (SEHNR, FQNEAQ) derive from the germline V gene (reference sequence). Measured from the cysteine to the phenylalanine, the CDR3 is 15 residues long. This entry keeps only the CDR3 DNA: 45 bases, framed from base 1. Trimming leaves V shorter by 5 bases and J shorter by 5 bases, with the junction holding 11 bases beyond the gene matches. Receptor libraries were prepared by the immunoSEQ multiplex PCR assay. For TCR sequencing, RNA was extracted from every sample and reverse transcribed into cDNA to serve as template. First-strand cDNA was synthesized with SuperScript III using a 2:1 mix of oligo-dT and random hexamers. A synthetic immune receptor repertoire was used to gauge amplification bias, and whatever bias remained was removed computationally. As for the original processing: After raw reads were preprocessed to remove errors, the CDR3 was defined following IMGT conventions as running from the conserved cysteine to phenylalanine. Clonality was computed as 1 minus the Shannon entropy, with the entropy normalized by log2 of the number of productive unique TCRs. Whether scalp clones were CD4 or CD8 was inferred by matching scalp TCRbeta sequences against CD4 and CD8 repertoires sorted from blood. TCRdb re-hosts the immuneACCESS table, in-frame sequences only. Its copies lack some clones; in the studies checked, an unresolved V gene accounts for under half of them, and the cause for the rest is not known. For V, J and clone size, that table is used; D and trimming come from the DNA. The sample records 100,000 to 150,000 clones, about 61% of which are singletons. The ten largest clonotypes hold more than 25% of the sample.

Note on this clone: Its antigen is currently not known. No much larger clone is present one base from it, and per-base qualities are unavailable.

Here is what the overall study found, with its caveats: Unlike mouse skin, where gammadelta T cells dominate, normal human skin contains resident alphabeta T cells that get sequenced too, which complicates analysis of the scalp TCR repertoire. Shared TCR sequences between patients were less evident than in mice, which may be partly attributable to HLA diversity in the patient population. Scalp clonality and the number of expanded CD8+ clones among the top 100 scalp clones were significantly decreased by tofacitinib. During tofacitinib treatment, many expanded lesional clones stuck around in both scalp and blood, and this persistence may partly explain why relapse happens after treatment is stopped. The treated cohort was small, with a single nonresponder, so links between baseline CD8+ expansion and response need larger studies. Lesional scalp, especially in alopecia totalis/universalis, showed higher clonality and more expanded CD8+ clones than normal scalp, suggesting antigenic drive.

The sequence joins TRBV7-9 to TRBJ1-1; TRBD1 lines up with 7 middle nucleotides. This clonotype originated in a human donor with alopecia areata. The sequenced sample was CD8+ T cells sorted from blood, obtained at week 4, from a patient treated with tofacitinib. The sequence in DNA is TGTGCCAGCAGCGCCGCGACAGGGATGAGAACTGAAGCTTTCTTT. Its coded protein is CASSAATGMRTEAFF.